One and the same sample provided the 21 T cell receptor beta chains below, sequenced in a study of blood T cell repertoires in COVID-19. Assay: immunoSEQ multiplex PCR; the TCRdb copy retains only in-frame clones and omits some. The sample includes about 150,000 clones, around nine tenths of them seen just once. Sequencing input: peripheral blood. These receptors originate from a human donor in a cohort sampled during active COVID-19.

Of note for this clone: The junction and the germline gene differ at one end; a read error may be behind it. This chain joins TRBV6-1 and TRBJ2-2; the D gene is possibly TRBD1 (5 bases). Per the germline V gene, CDR1 is MNHNS and CDR2 is SASEGT. This CDR3 is built from 14 residues. DNA for the CDR3: TGTGCCAGCAGAGAAGGACACCTCACCGGGGAGCTGTTTTTT. This sequence encodes CASREGHLTGELFF.

The rearrangement joins TRBV21-1 to TRBJ1-5; TRBD1, the D gene given by the table, was not confirmed from the DNA. TRBV21-1 is a pseudogene locus. CDR3 length: 18 amino acids. The CDR3 loop is CASSKADRGENSNQPQHF. CDR3 bases: TGTGCCAGCAGCAAAGCCGACAGGGGAGAGAATAGCAATCAGCCCCAGCATTTT.

The V call is TRBV28, the J call TRBJ2-2, with a tentative D call TRBD1 (7 bases). CDR1 and CDR2 (germline): MDHEN, SYDVKM. This CDR3 spans 16 amino acids. Trimming took 7 bases from V and 3 from J, leaving 18 bases between them. The CDR3, as DNA: TGTGCCAGCACCCTTTGGAGGGGGCAGGACACCGGGGAGCTGTTTTTT. Protein: CASTLWRGQDTGELFF.

The J gene is TRBJ2-7, the V gene TRBV5-1, with D possibly TRBD1 on 6 matching bases. Deletions cut 0 bases from V and 2 bases from J, with 12 bases between. Germline values: CDR1 SGHRS, CDR2 YFSETQ. CDR3 length: 15 amino acids. The DNA for the CDR3 is TGCGCCAGCAGCTTGGCCGTGGACAGACCCTACGAGCAGTACTTC. Encoded protein: CASSLAVDRPYEQYF.

The V gene is TRBV3-1 (or the pseudogene TRBV3-2), the J gene TRBJ2-2, with TRBD2 identical over 8 bases. Germline values: CDR1 LGHDT, CDR2 YNNKEL (reference sequence). CDR3 length: 19 amino acids. The V segment lost 1 base and the J segment 7 bases; nucleotides outside the gene matches: 17. The CDR3 bases are TGTGCCAGCAGCCAAGGAGTATTACGGGGGGGCCGAAGTAACGGGGAGCTGTTTTTT. Protein: CASSQGVLRGGRSNGELFF.

The chain has TRBV28 and TRBJ2-4; D is undetermined. Germline CDR1 is MDHEN and CDR2 is SYDVKM. The CDR3 sequence is 12 residues long. V was cut by 6 bases and J by 6 bases, with 9 bases left in between. In DNA, the CDR3 is TGTGCCAGCAGGGGCCCCTTAAACATTCAGTACTTC. Encoded protein: CASRGPLNIQYF.

The rearrangement uses TRBV29-1 and TRBJ2-1, with TRBD1 as a possible D gene (5 bases). Germline CDR1 is SQVTM and CDR2 is ANQGSEA. V was pared by 3 bases and J by 3 bases, with 12 bases between. The CDR3 has 14 amino acids. In nucleotides, the CDR3 is TGCAGCGTTGAGGGTGAACAGGACTACAATGAGCAGTTCTTC. Its translation: CSVEGEQDYNEQFF.

The chain carries TRBV9 and TRBJ2-1, with 12 nucleotides matching TRBD2. The V and J ends lost 4 bases and 8 bases, in that order; junction bases with no gene match: 13. Germline V CDR1 and CDR2: SGDLS, YYNGEE. The CDR3 spans 17 residues. The CDR3 DNA follows: TGTGCCAGCAGCCCCCGTTTAGGACTAGCGGGGAGGTATGAGCAGTTCTTC. It yields the protein CASSPRLGLAGRYEQFF.

This rearrangement joins TRBV28 to TRBJ1-4; TRBD1 agrees at 7 bases. V shed 3 bases and J 8 bases; nucleotides not matched to a gene: 12. The CDR3 is 16 amino acids. In germline, CDR1 is MDHEN, CDR2 SYDVKM. CDR3 in amino acids: CASSFVSTGLREKLFF. CDR3 nucleotides: TGTGCCAGCAGTTTTGTCTCGACAGGGTTACGGGAAAAACTGTTTTTT.

This clone showed up just a few times. The rearrangement joins TRBV6-5 to TRBJ2-1, with 10 bases identical to TRBD1. J was trimmed by 8 bases and V by 4 bases; bases with no gene match: 8. Germline V gives CDR1 MNHEY, CDR2 SVGAGI. The CDR3 is made up of 15 amino acids. The CDR3 protein is CASSFLDRGRDEQFF. CDR3 nucleotide sequence: TGTGCCAGCAGTTTCCTCGACAGGGGGCGCGATGAGCAGTTCTTC.

This clone has a single count. The gene calls are TRBV11-2 and TRBJ1-2; 9 bases line up with TRBD1. V lost 5 bases, J lost 4 bases, and 8 bases stayed unmatched. The CDR3 is 15 residues long. Germline CDR1 reads SGHAT; CDR2 reads FQNNGV. CDR3 bases: TGTGCCAGCAGCCCCGGACAGGGGTACCTCTATGGCTACACCTTC. This codes for CASSPGQGYLYGYTF.

V is TRBV7-2 and J is TRBJ2-7; 16 nucleotides line up with TRBD2. CDR1 SGHTA and CDR2 FQGNSA come from the germline V gene. The CDR3 is 18 residues long. Trimming cost V 4 bases and J 5 bases; bases outside gene matches: 11. The CDR3, as DNA: TGTGCCAGCAGCTCCCAGTCGGGACTAGCGGGGGGGCTTAACGAGCAGTACTTC. This translates into CASSSQSGLAGGLNEQYF.

V gene TRBV4-3 combines with J gene TRBJ1-1, with 8 bases lining up with TRBD1. Germline V gene lookup returns CDR1 LGHNA and CDR2 YSLEER. The CDR3 is 16 residues long. V shed 1 base and J 6 bases; nucleotides not matched to a gene: 10. The CDR3 DNA reads TGCGCCAGCAGCCAAGCACTCGTGGACAGGGAACCTGAAGCTTTCTTT. The encoded protein is CASSQALVDREPEAFF.

This chain uses TRBV5-1 with TRBJ2-7; D unresolved. The V end lost 2 bases, the J end lost 3 bases, and 12 bases lay between the germline ends. Germline V gene lookup returns CDR1 SGHRS and CDR2 YFSETQ. The CDR3 has 14 amino acids. CDR3 region: CASSLGLTGYEQYF. As DNA, the CDR3 is TGCGCCAGCAGCTTAGGCCTAACGGGCTACGAGCAGTACTTC.

The chain is built from TRBV2 and TRBJ1-1; D gene ambiguous. Trimming left V 5 bases short and J 0 bases short, with 7 bases between. CDR1 and CDR2 (germline): SNHLY, FYNNEI. CDR3 length: 13 residues. CDR3 amino acids: CASSPYLNTEAFF. The CDR3, as DNA: TGTGCCAGCAGTCCCTACTTGAACACTGAAGCTTTCTTT.

The J gene is TRBJ1-4, the V gene TRBV28; D might be TRBD1 (5 bases). The CDR3 consists of 13 residues. CDR1 MDHEN and CDR2 SYDVKM come from the germline V gene. V was pared by 4 bases and J by 7 bases, with 10 bases between. The CDR3 here is CASSSGGGEKLFF. The CDR3 region has the DNA TGTGCCAGCAGTTCGGGGGGAGGTGAAAAACTGTTTTTT. Filled out from reference TRBV28 and TRBJ1-4, the complete variable domain reads DVKVTQSSRYLVKRTGEKVFLECVQDMDHENMFWYRQDPGLGLRLIYFSYDVKMKEKGDIPEGYSVSREKKERFSLILESASTNQTSMYLCASSSGGGEKLFFGSGTQLSVL.

The gene calls are TRBV19 and TRBJ1-4; the D is unclear. The CDR3 spans 14 residues. Germline lookup yields CDR1 LNHDA and CDR2 SQIVND (reference sequence). Trimming pared 6 bases from V and 0 bases from J, leaving 8 bases between. The chain's CDR3 is CASSFRATNEKLFF. In DNA, the CDR3 is TGTGCCAGTAGCTTTCGGGCAACTAATGAAAAACTGTTTTTT.

This chain links TRBV25-1 with TRBJ2-7; D is possibly TRBD1 (6 bases). This CDR3 contains 15 residues. CDR1 is MGHDK and CDR2 is SYGVNS in the germline V gene. V was shortened by 3 bases and J by 0 bases, with 12 bases between the two germline ends. The DNA of the CDR3 is TGTGCCAGCAGTGATAATAGGGGGAGCTCCTACGAGCAGTACTTC. It translates to CASSDNRGSSYEQYF.

The chain has TRBV3-1 (or the pseudogene TRBV3-2) and TRBJ1-4; D not resolved. The CDR3 loop spans 15 amino acids. CDR1 and CDR2 from the germline V gene are LGHDT and YNNKEL (reference sequence). Trimming stripped 5 bases from V and 0 bases from J, with 10 bases between. The DNA for the CDR3 is TGTGCCAGCAGCGAGAGGAGGACAACTAATGAAAAACTGTTTTTT. Translation gives CASSERRTTNEKLFF.

This chain connects TRBV7-3 to TRBJ2-1, with 13 positions matching TRBD2. The length of the CDR3 is 16 residues. The germline V gene encodes CDR1 SGHTA and CDR2 FQGTGA. With 6 bases clipped from V and 3 bases from J, the junction kept 5 bases outside the gene matches. CDR3: CASSSRLAGGYNEQFF. The CDR3 coding sequence is TGTGCCAGCAGTTCCCGACTAGCGGGGGGCTACAATGAGCAGTTCTTC.

This clone showed up just a few times. The chain combines TRBV4-1 with TRBJ2-1; possibly TRBD1 for D (6 bases). Germline V gene data show CDR1 as MGHRA and CDR2 as YSYEKL. This CDR3 comprises 15 residues. The V end lost 3 bases, the J end lost 4 bases, and 13 bases lay between the germline ends. The CDR3 DNA reads TGCGCCAGCAGCCAGGCCGGGACAAATTACAATGAGCAGTTCTTC. This encodes CASSQAGTNYNEQFF.